This TCR beta chain came from a study of post-analysis software for immune sequencing data. For the study at large: Patients with relapsing-remitting, secondary progressive and progressive-relapsing multiple sclerosis courses were all represented. Regarding the study as a whole: Patients had higher frequencies than controls of a handful of TRBV segments, including TRBV5-6, TRBV5-1 and TRBV20-1. For normalized Chao1 diversity, multiple sclerosis patients scored significantly lower than controls did. When the samples were clustered directly with F measure, those that had been prepared in the same batch showed strong co-clustering.

The CDR3 is made up of 13 amino acids. Trimming cost V 8 bases and J 6 bases, with 16 bases left between them. A note on this clonotype: Antigen: not known.

Incorporated into the TCR beta cDNA libraries were unique molecular identifiers, which served to reduce PCR and sequencing biases. TCRdb redid the calling of the PCR reads with MiXCR, one entry per CDR3 protein. The sample carries fewer than 850,000 distinct CDR3 sequences, approximately 44% recorded once. This chain links TRBV12-3 or TRBV12-4 with TRBJ1-2; unclear D gene. What was sequenced was blood. The origin of this receptor is a girl aged 10 to 17 with multiple sclerosis. The CDR3 loop is CASGSSTPNGYTF. DNA of the CDR3: TGTGCCAGCGGTTCGTCGACACCCAATGGCTACACCTTC.